This T cell receptor (beta chain) was identified during a study of cytomegalovirus exposure and HLA in healthy donors. About the research overall: A subsequent analysis reported that the 120 validation repertoires were produced on the same platform that had also been used for the roughly 710 first-cohort repertoires.

Data came from immunoSEQ multiplex PCR; TCRdb stores just in-frame clones and leaves some out. This sample has 190,000 or so clones; 80% to 85% occur once, and the top ten carry about 3%. This CDR3 is built from 16 residues. After removal of 5 bases from V and 3 bases from J, the junction contained 5 bases not matched to a gene. Germline CDR1 LNHDA, CDR2 SQIVND (reference sequence). The donors were part of the validation cohort of 100 to 150 subjects. That cohort was separate from the first cohort, which comprised 666 subjects. Comments on this clone: Its antigen is currently unknown.

Whole-study results and caveats: The tendency of first-cohort TCR clusters to co-occur in the 120 validation repertoires was identified by a subsequent analysis. Most sequenced TCRs were rare (though some public TCRs occurred in many donors).

The gene calls are TRBV19 and TRBJ2-3; TRBD2 matches at 13 bases. This TCR was recovered from a woman younger than 30 in good health and CMV-seropositive. Sequenced: PBMCs. Here the CDR3 DNA reads TGTGCCAGTAGTCTGGGGACTAGCGGGGTGACAGATACGCAGTATTTT. Translating gives CASSLGTSGVTDTQYF.